These 10 T cell receptor beta chains originate from one sample sequenced in a study of chemoradiotherapy in HPV16-positive cancers. Measured with immunoSEQ multiplex PCR; TCRdb has only the in-frame clones, and not every one. In the table there are about 7,400 clones, approximately 79% of which are singletons. This specimen was tumor tissue, taken from a patient who underwent chemoradiotherapy. These receptors came from a human donor with HPV-associated anogenital cancer.

This chain joins TRBV12-1 and TRBJ2-7; the table's D call TRBD2 went unverified against the DNA. TRBV12-1 is flagged as a pseudogene. The CDR3 contains 16 residues. Here the CDR3 reads CASSFEEGLDDYEQYF. Here the CDR3 DNA reads TGTGCCAGCAGCTTTGAAGAGGGACTAGATGACTACGAGCAGTACTTC.

This clone was found a few times. The CDR3 region has the DNA TGTGCCAGCAGGGGCCCTAACAATCAGCCCCAGCATTTT. Amino acids: CASRGPNNQPQHF. V gene TRBV2 combines with J gene TRBJ1-5; D is uncertain. Germline V gene data show CDR1 as SNHLY and CDR2 as FYNNEI. Trimming removed 6 bases from V and 3 bases from J, with 9 bases in between. The CDR3 length is 13 residues. Full variable domain (rest looked up from reference TRBV2 and TRBJ1-5): EPEVTQTPSHQVTQMGQEVILRCVPISNHLYFYWYRQILGQKVEFLVSFYNNEISEKSEIFDDQFSVERPDGSNFTLKIRSTKLEDSAMYFCASRGPNNQPQHFGDGTRLSIL.

A few counts support this clone. J is TRBJ2-5 and V is TRBV5-6; a possible D gene is TRBD1 (6 bases). Germline V gene sequence: CDR1 SGHDT, CDR2 YYEEEE. The CDR3 length is 13 residues. Trimming removed 4 bases at V and 5 bases at J, with 12 bases between. The CDR3 region is CASSARQEETQYF. CDR3 nucleotides: TGTGCCAGCAGCGCCCGACAGGAGGAGACCCAGTACTTC.

V usage is TRBV30 and J usage is TRBJ1-2; D not resolved. The germline gives CDR1 GTSNPN, CDR2 SVGIG (reference sequence). This CDR3 contains 14 residues. V lost 0 bases to trimming and J lost 7 bases, with 15 bases between them. The CDR3 reads CAWSVRCNRSGYTF. In nucleotides, the CDR3 is TGTGCCTGGAGTGTACGATGTAATCGCTCTGGCTACACCTTC.

The chain uses TRBV28 and TRBJ2-3; D could derive from TRBD1 or TRBD2 (5 bases each). This CDR3 is built from 13 residues. V gave up 6 bases and J gave up 2 bases, with 9 bases separating them. Germline CDR1 and CDR2: MDHEN and SYDVKM. The CDR3 spells CASRRDLTDTQYF. The CDR3 DNA reads as TGTGCCAGCAGACGGGACCTCACAGATACGCAGTATTTT.

This rearrangement joins TRBV7-9 to TRBJ2-7; possibly TRBD2 for D (5 bases). Between the trimmed V and J ends, which lost 5 bases and 3 bases, there was a span of 5 bases. Per the germline V gene, CDR1 is SEHNR and CDR2 is FQNEAQ (reference sequence). CDR3 length: 11 residues. This chain's CDR3 is CASSGSYEQYF. CDR3 coding DNA: TGTGCCAGCAGCGGGAGCTACGAGCAGTACTTC. Complete variable domain (other parts from reference TRBV7-9 and TRBJ2-7): DTGVSQNPRHKITKRGQNVTFRCDPISEHNRLYWYRQTLGQGPEFLTYFQNEAQLEKSRLLSDRFSAERPKGSFSTLEIQRTEQGDSAMYLCASSGSYEQYFGPGTRLTVT.

The chain couples TRBV6-1 to TRBJ1-3; D unclear. The CDR3 loop spans 16 amino acids. With 0 bases removed from V and 1 base from J, the gap between germline ends came to 10 bases. Per the germline V gene, CDR1 is MNHNS and CDR2 is SASEGT. CDR3 in amino acids: CASSEAGMSSGNTIYF. For the CDR3, the DNA is TGTGCCAGCAGTGAAGCGGGTATGAGTTCTGGAAACACCATATATTTT.

This clone was recorded a few times. The chain employs TRBV7-6 and TRBJ2-2; 9 bases fit TRBD2. The CDR3 spans 16 residues. The trim removed 5 bases at V and 0 bases at J, leaving 4 bases unmatched. Germline V gene sequence: CDR1 SGHVS, CDR2 FNYEAQ. The CDR3 is CASSLRGGANTGELFF. DNA of the CDR3: TGTGCCAGCAGCCTCCGCGGGGGGGCGAACACCGGGGAGCTGTTTTTT.

This rearrangement joins TRBV10-3 to TRBJ1-1; D may be TRBD1 (5 bases). The CDR3 is 14 amino acids. Per germline, CDR1 ENHRY and CDR2 SYGVKD. V dropped 0 bases and J dropped 7 bases, with 12 bases sitting between them. In DNA, the CDR3 is TGTGCCATCAGTGAGTCGATGCAGGGTAGTGAAGCTTTCTTT. It codes for CAISESMQGSEAFF.

This sequence joins TRBV7-9 and TRBJ2-4; D tentatively fits TRBD1 or TRBD2 (5 bases each). The CDR3 length is 16 residues. Germline values: CDR1 SEHNR, CDR2 FQNEAQ (reference sequence). The V and J ends lost 1 base and 1 base respectively, with 11 bases between them. The CDR3 DNA is TGTGCCAGCAGCTTAGGAGGGACGCGGGCCAAAAACATTCAGTACTTC. Its protein product is CASSLGGTRAKNIQYF.